Below, 28 T cell receptor beta chains from the same sample are listed, as sequenced in a study of tumor and adjacent non-tumor tissue in lung cancer. The template was RNA from unsorted bulk tissue. More than 3 cm separated this lung sample from the edge of the tumor. TCRbeta libraries were built with three rounds of nested PCR, modified from ARM-PCR. TCRdb called the multiplex PCR reads again in MiXCR, with one record for every CDR3 protein. Among about 98,000 distinct CDR3 sequences, about 80% were seen once, and the ten largest hold under 40%. Sequencing was carried out using distant non-tumor lung tissue. The origin of the receptors is a man aged 60 to 75 with small cell lung cancer.

This clonotype was counted ten times or more. This sequence joins TRBV5-1 and TRBJ2-3; tentative D call: TRBD1 (5 bases). The CDR3 is 15 residues long. The V end was cut by 0 bases, the J end by 0 bases, with 8 bases between. In germline, CDR1 is SGHRS, CDR2 YFSETQ. The CDR3 DNA sequence: TGCGCCAGCAGCTTGGACAGGAGAAGCACAGATACGCAGTATTTT. Translating gives CASSLDRRSTDTQYF.

Regarding this clonotype: A much larger clone differs by one base, so this may be a read error. The chain joins TRBV28 to TRBJ1-5; TRBD1 aligns across 8 bases. V lost 5 bases and J lost 9; bases outside the gene matches: 12. The V gene's germline CDR1 is MDHEN and CDR2 SYDVKM. The CDR3 totals 15 residues. The CDR3 spells CASSLPEGTGGPQHF. As DNA, the CDR3 is TGTGCCAGCAGTCTCCCAGAAGGGACAGGAGGGCCCCAGCATTTT.

The chain employs TRBV5-4 and TRBJ1-1; unclear D gene. Germline V gene lookup returns CDR1 SGHNT and CDR2 YYREEE (reference sequence). This CDR3 spans 14 amino acids. V gave up 4 bases and J gave up 6 bases, with 16 bases separating them. The CDR3 sequence is CASSHAQWAAEAFF. The CDR3, as DNA: TGTGCCAGCAGCCATGCACAGTGGGCTGCTGAAGCTTTCTTT.

This clonotype appeared a single time. This clone may be a read error of a much larger clone one base away. The chain links TRBV5-1 to TRBJ1-1; D unclear. V was pared by 3 bases and J by 1 base, with 7 bases between. The CDR3 has 13 residues. CDR1 SGHRS and CDR2 YFSETQ come from the germline V gene. The CDR3 bases are TGCGCCAGCAGCTATATGGGGAACACTGAAGCTTTCTTT. This encodes CASSYMGNTEAFF.

This chain links TRBV5-6 with TRBJ2-7; 7 bases line up with TRBD2. V was clipped by 4 bases and J by 7 bases; unmatched bases: 14. The CDR3 contains 15 residues. Germline-derived CDR1 and CDR2 are SGHDT and YYEEEE. CDR3 residues: CASSAYTGLAGEQYV. The CDR3 DNA reads as TGTGCCAGCAGCGCCTACACGGGATTAGCGGGTGAGCAGTACGTC.

Comments on this clonotype: One end of the junction varies from germline; a read error may be responsible. The chain joins TRBV11-2 to TRBJ1-1, with D unclear. The CDR3 has 13 amino acids. Germline assignment: CDR1 SGHAT and CDR2 FQNNGV. Written as DNA, the CDR3 is TGTGCCAGCAGCCCTCGAAGTGAGCCTGAAACTCTCTTT. It codes for CASSPRSEPETLF.

This clonotype was counted once. A clone one base away is much larger, so this may be a read error. CDR3 in amino acids: CASSPGLAGVEQHF. In nucleotides, the CDR3 is TGCGCCAGCAGTCCGGGACTAGCGGGAGTTGAGCAGCACTTC. V and J are TRBV5-1 and TRBJ2-7; the match to TRBD2 covers 14 bases. The CDR3 runs to 14 residues. From germline, CDR1 is SGHRS and CDR2 YFSETQ.

Points on this clonotype: Given the absence of the conserved phenylalanine or tryptophan at the CDR3 end, a read error is likely. This chain links TRBV30 with TRBJ2-2, with D unresolved. Germline CDR1 is GTSNPN and CDR2 is SVGIG (reference sequence). This CDR3 is 10 amino acids long. Trimming pared 5 bases from V and 5 bases from J, leaving 3 bases between. The CDR3 sequence: CAWGTGELFL. The CDR3 DNA follows: TGTGCCTGGGGAACCGGGGAGCTGTTTTTG.

Concerning this clonotype itself: A much more abundant neighbour one base away suggests this may be a read error. The chain combines TRBV30 with TRBJ2-7; 11 positions match TRBD2. The CDR3 totals 12 residues. Germline V lookup: CDR1 GTSNPN, CDR2 SVGIG (reference sequence). Here the CDR3 DNA reads TGTGCCCGGAGTAGCGGGAGGGCCTTCCCGTTGTTC. Translated: CARSSGRAFPLF.

As to this clonotype: The CDR3 does not close with the conserved phenylalanine or tryptophan, likely indicating a read error. CDR3 region: CASSQESPDSSSYEQYL. The CDR3 coding sequence is TGTGCCAGCAGCCAAGAGTCTCCAGATTCCAGCTCCTACGAGCAGTACCTA. The chain couples TRBV4-2 to TRBJ2-7, with unresolved D. CDR3 length: 17 residues. Trimming stripped 0 bases from V and 0 bases from J, with 15 bases between. Germline V gives CDR1 LGHNA, CDR2 YNFKEQ.

This clonotype was seen ten or more times. V gene TRBV13 combines with J gene TRBJ1-6; TRBD1 matches 9 bases. The trim removed 4 bases at V and 7 bases at J, leaving 2 bases unmatched. The CDR3 covers 14 residues. Germline values: CDR1 PRHDT, CDR2 FYEKMQ (reference sequence). CDR3 loop: CASSSGQGNSPLHF. CDR3 DNA: TGTGCCAGCAGCTCCGGACAGGGGAATTCACCCCTCCACTTT.

Details on this clonotype: This CDR3 is missing its conserved last phenylalanine or tryptophan, likely due to a read error. This chain's CDR3 is CSTTGSGGSYNEQFI. The CDR3 DNA sequence: TGCAGTACCACGGGCAGCGGGGGCTCCTACAATGAGCAGTTCATC. The chain employs TRBV29-1 and TRBJ2-1, with TRBD2 matching 8 bases. The CDR3 is 15 amino acids. Germline lookup yields CDR1 SQVTM and CDR2 ANQGSEA.

Comments on this clonotype: Possible read error: a much larger clone is one base away. V and J are TRBV20-1 and TRBJ2-3; D not certain. This CDR3 is 14 amino acids long. Germline V lookup: CDR1 DFQATT, CDR2 SNEGSKA (reference sequence). V was cut by 6 bases and J by 5 bases, with 18 bases left in between. The CDR3 reads CSAYPGPGIDTQYF. As DNA, the CDR3 is TGCAGTGCGTACCCAGGTCCCGGCATAGATACGCAGTATTTT.

The table lists this clonotype with a count of one. J is TRBJ2-5 and V is TRBV11-1; D remains unclear. Germline V gene sequence: CDR1 SGHAT, CDR2 FQDESV (reference sequence). V lost 4 bases and J 13 bases, leaving 19 bases between the germline ends. The CDR3 is 13 residues long. CDR3 in amino acids: CASSSTTQETLYF. The CDR3 coding sequence is TGTGCCAGCAGCTCGACGACACAAGAGACTCTGTACTTC.

CDR3 sequence reads: CASSLTRWNEQFF. The CDR3 DNA reads as TGTGCCAGCAGCTTGACCAGGTGGAATGAGCAGTTCTTC. This rearrangement joins TRBV5-6 to TRBJ2-1; no reliable D call. The germline V and J ends were trimmed by 1 base and 7 bases, with 9 bases remaining between them. The CDR3 sequence is 13 residues long. CDR1 SGHDT and CDR2 YYEEEE come from the germline V gene. The full variable domain, with the rest looked up from reference TRBV5-6 and TRBJ2-1, is DAGVTQSPTHLIKTRGQQVTLRCSPKSGHDTVSWYQQALGQGPQFIFQYYEEEERQRGNFPDRFSGHQFPNYSSELNVNALLLGDSALYLCASSLTRWNEQFFGPGTRLTVL.

This chain connects TRBV20-1 to TRBJ2-1; TRBD1 matches 7 bases. Germline loops: CDR1 DFQATT, CDR2 SNEGSKA (reference sequence). CDR3 size: 16 residues. Trimming cost V 0 bases and J 3 bases; bases outside gene matches: 8. The CDR3 DNA is TGCAGTGCTAGAGATTGCGGCAGGGGGTTCTACAATGAGCAGTTCTTC. It encodes CSARDCGRGFYNEQFF.

As regards this clonotype: It is likely a read error, because the conserved phenylalanine at the end of the CDR3 is missing. The chain is built from TRBV6-2 or TRBV6-3 and TRBJ2-5; D gene uncertain. The length of the CDR3 is 14 residues. Germline V CDR1 and CDR2: MNHEY, SVGEGT. The CDR3 sequence is CASSYAGDPETQYL. CDR3 nucleotide sequence: TGTGCTAGCAGTTACGCCGGAGACCCAGAGACTCAGTACCTC.

In regard to this clonotype: The junction differs from germline at one of its ends, possibly a read error. The rearrangement uses TRBV11-2 and TRBJ2-1; TRBD1 might be the D (5 bases). This CDR3 is built from 17 residues. The germline V gene encodes CDR1 SGHAT and CDR2 FQNNGV. CDR3 protein: CASSMVTAQSSYIEQFF. The CDR3 DNA is TGTGCCAGCAGCATGGTGACAGCCCAGAGCTCCTACATTGAGCAGTTCTTC.

The rearrangement joins TRBV29-1 to TRBJ2-1; maybe TRBD1 (6 bases). The V gene's germline CDR1 is SQVTM and CDR2 ANQGSEA. V was shortened by 8 bases and J by 2 bases, with 16 bases between the two germline ends. This CDR3 comprises 14 residues. The CDR3 DNA follows: TGCAGCTTTGTATTCAGGGGCACCTACAATGAGCAGTTCTTC. It encodes CSFVFRGTYNEQFF.

This clonotype was observed at least ten times. The chain carries TRBV12-3 or TRBV12-4 and TRBJ2-3, with 10 bases fitting TRBD2. V lost 6 bases to trimming and J lost 1 base; unmatched junction nucleotides: 7. CDR3 length equals 16 residues. This CDR3 reads CASRELAGIGTDTQYF. CDR3 in DNA: TGTGCCAGCAGAGAACTAGCGGGAATCGGCACAGATACGCAGTATTTT.

About this clonotype: The CDR3 ends on some other residue instead of the conserved phenylalanine or tryptophan, so this is likely a read error. This chain links TRBV11-3 with TRBJ2-2, with D perhaps matching TRBD2 (6 bases). Germline values: CDR1 SGHNT, CDR2 YENEEA. The CDR3 extends over 15 amino acids. The V gene lost 4 bases and the J gene lost 5 bases, with 14 bases spanning the gap. The DNA for the CDR3 is TGTGCCAGCAGCTACGGTAGTGGAGGGACCGGGGAGCTGTTTTTA. Amino acid sequence: CASSYGSGGTGELFL.

On this clonotype itself: Relative to the germline gene, one junction end is altered; a read error may explain this. V is TRBV6-5 and J is TRBJ2-6; D could derive from TRBD1 or TRBD2 (5 bases each). Germline V gene data show CDR1 as MNHEY and CDR2 as SVGAGI. The CDR3 is 17 amino acids. CDR3 in DNA: TGTGCCAGCAGCCTGGATAGGGACCGCTCTGGGGCCGACGTCCTGACTTTC. Its translation: CASSLDRDRSGADVLTF.

A word on this clonotype: A much larger clonotype is one base distant, so this may be a read error. The chain recombines TRBV20-1 with TRBJ1-3; no reliable D call. The length of the CDR3 is 15 residues. Germline lookup yields CDR1 DFQATT and CDR2 SNEGSKA (reference sequence). Trimming removed 3 bases from V and 4 bases from J, with 16 bases in between. The CDR3 DNA follows: TGCAGTGCTAGCCCTGACATCAACGGAGGAAACACCATATATTTT. It yields the protein CSASPDINGGNTIYF.

The chain is built from TRBV5-1 and TRBJ2-3, with a tentative D call TRBD1 (6 bases). V was shortened by 5 bases and J by 5 bases, with 15 bases between the two germline ends. The CDR3 extends over 14 amino acids. Germline CDR1 is SGHRS and CDR2 is YFSETQ. The CDR3, as DNA: TGCGCCAGCAGATTCGGGACAACGGGAGATACGCAGTATTTT. This gives the protein CASRFGTTGDTQYF.

On this clonotype itself: The junction departs from germline at one end; a sequencing error may be responsible. The CDR3 nucleotides are TGTGCCAGAAGCACTTATCAGCCCCAGCATTTC. Translating gives CARSTYQPQHF. The chain carries TRBV11-3 and TRBJ1-5; D not resolved. The CDR3 sequence is 11 residues long. Germline V gene sequence: CDR1 SGHNT, CDR2 YENEEA.

Turning to this clonotype: This CDR3 is missing its conserved last phenylalanine or tryptophan, likely due to a read error. The DNA is omitted, as the CDR3 cannot be located on it reliably, and the CDR3 follows TCRdb's listing. The CDR3 is CASSEGLMYNEQLL. This chain connects TRBV6-1 to TRBJ2-1. Germline V CDR1 and CDR2: MNHNS, SASEGT. The CDR3 extends over 14 residues, inclusive of both ends.

About this clonotype: The junction and the germline gene differ at one end; a read error may be behind it. The CDR3 is CVSSHGSSGNSPFHF. Here the CDR3 DNA reads TGTGTCAGCAGCCACGGAAGCAGCGGCAATTCACCCTTCCACTTT. The chain carries TRBV6-6 and TRBJ1-6, with D hard to call. The CDR3 consists of 15 residues. The germline V gene has CDR1 MNHNY and CDR2 SVGAGI (reference sequence).

Concerning this clonotype: At one end, the junction sequence differs from germline, possibly due to a read error. This chain links TRBV6-2 or TRBV6-3 with TRBJ2-1; no clear D gene. Germline CDR1 and CDR2: MNHEY and SVGEGT. This CDR3 region has 13 residues. Written as DNA, the CDR3 is TGTGCCAGCAGTTACGGGTTCCCAGATGAGCGGTTCTTC. Encoded protein: CASSYGFPDERFF.